This T cell receptor beta chain was retrieved from a study of siplizumab effects on memory and regulatory T cells. Study outcomes and limitations: Alloreactive sequences traceable to unstimulated CD4+ memory cells were significantly reduced by siplizumab.

Concerning this clone itself: Its antigen remains unidentified.

Trimming left V 4 bases short and J 5 bases short, with 16 bases between. The CDR3 loop spans 15 amino acids. Per germline, CDR1 SGHAT and CDR2 FQDESV (reference sequence). Sequencing was performed with immunoSEQ multiplex PCR; in TCRdb, only in-frame clones are kept and a portion is missing. Of more than 95,000 clones listed, about 93% are singletons. V gene TRBV11-1 combines with J gene TRBJ2-3; tentatively, D is TRBD2 (6 bases). The origin of this receptor is a human donor in good health. Input material: Tregs sorted from blood. CDR3 DNA: TGTGCCAGCAGCTCCGGGACTTTCCTAGTAGATACGCAGTATTTT. Translating gives CASSSGTFLVDTQYF.